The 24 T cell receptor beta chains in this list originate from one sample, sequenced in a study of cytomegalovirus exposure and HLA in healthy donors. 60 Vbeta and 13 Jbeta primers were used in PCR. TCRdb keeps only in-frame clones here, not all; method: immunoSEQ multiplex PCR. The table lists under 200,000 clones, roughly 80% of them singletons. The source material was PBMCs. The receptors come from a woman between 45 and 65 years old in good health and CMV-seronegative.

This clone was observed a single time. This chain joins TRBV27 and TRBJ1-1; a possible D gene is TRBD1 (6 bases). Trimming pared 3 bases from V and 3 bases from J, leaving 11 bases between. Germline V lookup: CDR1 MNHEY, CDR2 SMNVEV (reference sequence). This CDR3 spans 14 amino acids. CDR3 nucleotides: TGTGCCAGCAGTTTCCGGGACAAGGACACTGAAGCTTTCTTT. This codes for CASSFRDKDTEAFF.

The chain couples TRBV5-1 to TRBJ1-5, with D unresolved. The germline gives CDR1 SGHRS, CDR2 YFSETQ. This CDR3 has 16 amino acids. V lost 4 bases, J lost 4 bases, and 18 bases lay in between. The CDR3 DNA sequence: TGCGCCAGCAGCCCAGGTACATCTAATGGGAATCAGCCCCAGCATTTT. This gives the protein CASSPGTSNGNQPQHF.

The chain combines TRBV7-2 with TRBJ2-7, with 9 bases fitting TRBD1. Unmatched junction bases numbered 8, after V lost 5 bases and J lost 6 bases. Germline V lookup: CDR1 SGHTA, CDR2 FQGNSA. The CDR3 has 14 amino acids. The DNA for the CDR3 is TGTGCCAGCAGCAGACCGGGACAGGGAACCGAGCAGTACTTC. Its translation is CASSRPGQGTEQYF.

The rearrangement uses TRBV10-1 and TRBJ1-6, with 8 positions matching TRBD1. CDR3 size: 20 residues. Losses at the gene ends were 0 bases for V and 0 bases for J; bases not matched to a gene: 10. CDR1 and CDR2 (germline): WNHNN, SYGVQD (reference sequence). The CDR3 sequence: CASSESGTGPGSSYNSPLHF. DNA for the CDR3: TGCGCCAGCAGTGAGTCTGGGACAGGCCCAGGGAGCTCCTATAATTCACCCCTCCACTTT.

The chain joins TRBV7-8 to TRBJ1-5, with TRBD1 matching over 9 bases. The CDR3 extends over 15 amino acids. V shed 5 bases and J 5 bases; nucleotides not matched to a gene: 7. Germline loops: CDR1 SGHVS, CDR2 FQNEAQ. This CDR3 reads CASSHPGQGDQPQHF. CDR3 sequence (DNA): TGTGCCAGCAGCCATCCGGGACAGGGTGATCAGCCCCAGCATTTT.

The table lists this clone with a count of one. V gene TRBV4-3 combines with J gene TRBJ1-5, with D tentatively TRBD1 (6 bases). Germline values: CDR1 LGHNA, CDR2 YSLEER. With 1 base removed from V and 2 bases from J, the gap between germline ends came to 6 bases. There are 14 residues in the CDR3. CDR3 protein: CASSQAGGNQPQHF. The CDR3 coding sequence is TGCGCCAGCAGCCAAGCAGGGGGCAATCAGCCCCAGCATTTT.

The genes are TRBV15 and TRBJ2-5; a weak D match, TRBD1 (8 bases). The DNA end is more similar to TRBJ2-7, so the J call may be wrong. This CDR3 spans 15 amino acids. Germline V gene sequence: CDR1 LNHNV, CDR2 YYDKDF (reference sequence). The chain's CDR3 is CATRDTGGGRYEQYF. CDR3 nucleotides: TGTGCCACCAGGGACACAGGGGGAGGGCGGTACGAGCAGTACTTC.

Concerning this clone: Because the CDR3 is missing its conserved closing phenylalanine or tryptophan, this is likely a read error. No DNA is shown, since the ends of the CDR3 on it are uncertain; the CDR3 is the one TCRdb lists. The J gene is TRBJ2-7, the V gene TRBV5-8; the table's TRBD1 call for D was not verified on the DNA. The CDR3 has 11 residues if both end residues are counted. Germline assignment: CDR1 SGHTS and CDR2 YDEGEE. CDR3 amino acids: CASTSRGTTRL.

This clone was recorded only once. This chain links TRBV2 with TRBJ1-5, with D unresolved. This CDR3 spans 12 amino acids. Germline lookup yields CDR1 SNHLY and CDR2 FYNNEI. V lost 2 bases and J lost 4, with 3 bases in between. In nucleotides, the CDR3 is TGTGCCAGCAGTGAACAGAATCAGCCCCAGCATTTT. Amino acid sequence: CASSEQNQPQHF.

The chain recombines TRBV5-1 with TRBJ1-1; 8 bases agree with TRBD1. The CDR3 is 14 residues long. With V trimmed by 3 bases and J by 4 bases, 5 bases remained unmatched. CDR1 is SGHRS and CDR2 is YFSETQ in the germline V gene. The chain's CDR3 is CASSYGQGSTEAFF. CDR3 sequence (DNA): TGCGCCAGCAGCTACGGACAGGGTAGCACTGAAGCTTTCTTT. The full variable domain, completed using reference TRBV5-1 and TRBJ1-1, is KAGVTQTPRYLIKTRGQQVTLSCSPISGHRSVSWYQQTPGQGLQFLFEYFSETQRNKGNFPGRFSGRQFSNSRSEMNVSTLELGDSALYLCASSYGQGSTEAFFGQGTRLTVV.

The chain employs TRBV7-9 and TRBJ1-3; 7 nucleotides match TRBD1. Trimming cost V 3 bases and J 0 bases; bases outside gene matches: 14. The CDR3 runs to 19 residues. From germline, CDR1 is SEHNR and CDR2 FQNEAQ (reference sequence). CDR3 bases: TGTGCCAGCAGCTTCGCCGTCGGGACAGTCAGTCGCTCTGGAAACACCATATATTTT. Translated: CASSFAVGTVSRSGNTIYF.

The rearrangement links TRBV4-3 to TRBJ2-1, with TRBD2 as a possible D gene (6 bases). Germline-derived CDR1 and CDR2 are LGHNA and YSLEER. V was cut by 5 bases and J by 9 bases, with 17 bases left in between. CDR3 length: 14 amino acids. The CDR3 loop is CASSSRLGDGEQFF. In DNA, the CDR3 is TGCGCCAGCAGCTCCCGACTAGGGGATGGTGAGCAGTTCTTC.

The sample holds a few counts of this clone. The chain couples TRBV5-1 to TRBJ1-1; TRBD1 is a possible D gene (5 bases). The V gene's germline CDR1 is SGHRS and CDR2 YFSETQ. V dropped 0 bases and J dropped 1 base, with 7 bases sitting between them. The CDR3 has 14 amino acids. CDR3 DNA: TGCGCCAGCAGCTTGGCCGGGGGGAACACTGAAGCTTTCTTT. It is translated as CASSLAGGNTEAFF. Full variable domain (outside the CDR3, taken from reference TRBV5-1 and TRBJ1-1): KAGVTQTPRYLIKTRGQQVTLSCSPISGHRSVSWYQQTPGQGLQFLFEYFSETQRNKGNFPGRFSGRQFSNSRSEMNVSTLELGDSALYLCASSLAGGNTEAFFGQGTRLTVV.

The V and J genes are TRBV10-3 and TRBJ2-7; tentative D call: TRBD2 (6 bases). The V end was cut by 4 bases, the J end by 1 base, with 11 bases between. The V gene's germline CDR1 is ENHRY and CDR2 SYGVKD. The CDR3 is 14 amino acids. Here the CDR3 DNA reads TGTGCCATCAGTGTTAAGGGGACTTCCTACGAGCAGTACTTC. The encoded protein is CAISVKGTSYEQYF.

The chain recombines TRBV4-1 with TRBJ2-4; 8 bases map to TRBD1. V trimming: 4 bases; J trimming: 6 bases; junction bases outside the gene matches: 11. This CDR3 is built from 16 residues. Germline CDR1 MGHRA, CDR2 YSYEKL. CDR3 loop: CASSPSGTGAGNIQYF. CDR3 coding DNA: TGCGCCAGCAGCCCCTCCGGGACAGGAGCGGGAAACATTCAGTACTTC.

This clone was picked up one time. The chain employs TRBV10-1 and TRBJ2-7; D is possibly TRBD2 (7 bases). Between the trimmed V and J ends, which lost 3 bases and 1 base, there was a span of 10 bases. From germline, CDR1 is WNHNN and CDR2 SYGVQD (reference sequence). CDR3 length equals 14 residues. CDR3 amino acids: CASSDGGPSYEQYF. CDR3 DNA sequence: TGCGCCAGCAGTGACGGGGGGCCATCCTACGAGCAGTACTTC.

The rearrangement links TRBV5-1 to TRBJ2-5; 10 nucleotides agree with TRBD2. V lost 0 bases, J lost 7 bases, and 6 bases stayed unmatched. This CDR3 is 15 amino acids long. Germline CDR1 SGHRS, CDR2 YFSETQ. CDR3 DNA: TGCGCCAGCAGCTTGGGCGAGCGGGGGGGCCGGACCCAGTACTTC. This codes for CASSLGERGGRTQYF.

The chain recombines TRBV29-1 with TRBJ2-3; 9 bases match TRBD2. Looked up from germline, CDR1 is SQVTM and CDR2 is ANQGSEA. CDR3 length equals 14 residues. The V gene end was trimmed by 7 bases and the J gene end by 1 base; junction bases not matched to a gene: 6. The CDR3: CSANSGSGTDTQYF. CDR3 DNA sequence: TGCAGCGCAAATAGCGGGAGTGGCACAGATACGCAGTATTTT.

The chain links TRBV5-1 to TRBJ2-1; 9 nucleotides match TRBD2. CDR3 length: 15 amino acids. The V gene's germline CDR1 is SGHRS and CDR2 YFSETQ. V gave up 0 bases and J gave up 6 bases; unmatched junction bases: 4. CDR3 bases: TGCGCCAGCAGCTTGGCGGGAGCGGGAGGCAATGAGCAGTTCTTC. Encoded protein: CASSLAGAGGNEQFF.

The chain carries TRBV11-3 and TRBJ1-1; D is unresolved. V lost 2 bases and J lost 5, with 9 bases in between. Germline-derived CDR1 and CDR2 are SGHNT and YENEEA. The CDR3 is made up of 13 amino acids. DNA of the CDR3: TGTGCCAGCAGCTTAAGTCCGGGAACTGAAGCTTTCTTT. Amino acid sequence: CASSLSPGTEAFF.

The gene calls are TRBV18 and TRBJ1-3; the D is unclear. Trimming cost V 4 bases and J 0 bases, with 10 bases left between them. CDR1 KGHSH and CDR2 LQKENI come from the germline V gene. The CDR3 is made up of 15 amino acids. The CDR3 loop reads CASSLHSSSGNTIYF. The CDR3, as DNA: TGTGCCAGCTCACTACACAGTTCCTCTGGAAACACCATATATTTT. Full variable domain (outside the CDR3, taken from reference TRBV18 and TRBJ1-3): NAGVMQNPRHLVRRRGQEARLRCSPMKGHSHVYWYRQLPEEGLKFMVYLQKENIIDESGMPKERFSAEFPKEGPSILRIQQVVRGDSAAYFCASSLHSSSGNTIYFGEGSWLTVV.

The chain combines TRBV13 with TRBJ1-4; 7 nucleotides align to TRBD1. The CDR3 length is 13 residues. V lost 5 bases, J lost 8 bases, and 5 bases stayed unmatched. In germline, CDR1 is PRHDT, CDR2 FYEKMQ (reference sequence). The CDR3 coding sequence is TGTGCCAGCAGCCTTGGACAGGACGAAAAACTGTTTTTT. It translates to CASSLGQDEKLFF.

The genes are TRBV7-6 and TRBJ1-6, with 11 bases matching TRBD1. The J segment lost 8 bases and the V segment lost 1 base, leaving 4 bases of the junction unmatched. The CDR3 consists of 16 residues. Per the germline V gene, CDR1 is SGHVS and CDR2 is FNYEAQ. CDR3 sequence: CASSLGTGGTDSPLHF. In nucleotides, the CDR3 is TGTGCCAGCAGCTTAGGGACAGGGGGCACTGATTCACCCCTCCACTTT.

This CDR3 reads CASTGQENSPLHF. Written as DNA, the CDR3 is TGTGCCAGCACCGGACAGGAAAATTCACCCCTCCACTTT. The rearrangement joins TRBV6-5 to TRBJ1-6, with 7 nucleotides matching TRBD1. Germline V gene sequence: CDR1 MNHEY, CDR2 SVGAGI. This CDR3 has 13 amino acids. The V and J ends lost 7 bases and 7 bases, in that order; junction bases with no gene match: 4.